This TCR beta chain was retrieved from a study of T cell repertoires in cytomegalovirus infection. Whole-study results and caveats: CMV-specific HLA-C-restricted TCR beta clonotypes dominated the ex vivo response.

The germline V gene encodes CDR1 SGHVS and CDR2 FQNEAQ. V was trimmed by 2 bases and J by 8 bases, leaving 15 bases between them. This CDR3 has 14 amino acids. Many counts were recorded for this clonotype. Antigen specificity is unknown. TCRdb re-derived calls from the reads in MiXCR, one entry per CDR3 protein. The sample holds some 400,000 distinct CDR3 sequences, approximately 31% seen once. The V and J genes are TRBV7-8 and TRBJ1-1, with D possibly being TRBD1 (6 bases). The receptor was isolated from a human donor in good health (CMV status not recorded). Some clones in this sample may be carry-over from other donors' samples. Specimen: PBMCs. The CDR3 here is CASSLLQATGEAFF. CDR3 nucleotides: TGTGCCAGCAGCTTACTTCAGGCCACAGGGGAAGCTTTCTTT.